Each of the 28 T cell receptor beta chains below was sequenced from the same sample in a study of T cell clonality in common variable immunodeficiency. Clones were read by immunoSEQ multiplex PCR, and TCRdb kept only the in-frame ones, dropping some. The sample holds approximately 51,000 clones, and no clone turns up only once. Sequenced sample: peripheral blood mononuclear cells. The receptors originated from a person between 18 and 70 years old in good health.

This clone was counted at least ten times. The CDR3 end lies 3 residues beyond the end of the read and is filled in from the germline J gene. The genes are TRBV5-6 and TRBJ2-1, with 8 bases lining up with TRBD1. CDR1 is SGHDT and CDR2 is YYEEEE in the germline V gene. Trimming removed 2 bases from V and 8 bases from J; junction bases left unmatched: 9. The length of the CDR3 is 15 residues. Here the CDR3 reads CASSLDRGREDEQFF. Partial CDR3 DNA: TGTGCCAGCAGCTTAGACAGGGGCCGAGAGGATGAG.

This clone has a count of ten or more. The sequenced CDR3 bases are TGTGCCAGCAGCCCTACCCGCAGCGTCGGAGCTACTTCGGAGACC. Its protein product is CASSPTRSVGATSET. Given in full, the CDR3 is CASSPTRSVGATSETQYF. The V gene is TRBV7-8, the J gene TRBJ2-5; D gene ambiguous. The read ends 3 residues shy of where the CDR3 ends; the end is completed using the germline J gene. Per the germline V gene, CDR1 is SGHVS and CDR2 is FQNEAQ. Between the trimmed V and J ends, which lost 5 bases and 5 bases, there was a span of 27 bases. This CDR3 region has 18 residues. Variable domain in full (rest from reference TRBV7-8 and TRBJ2-5): GAGVSQSPRYKVAKRGQDVALRCDPISGHVSLFWYQQALGQGPEFLTYFQNEAQLDKSGLPSDRFFAERPEGSVSTLKIQRTQQEDSAVYLCASSPTRSVGATSETQYFGPGTRLLVL.

This clone was observed at least ten times. The read halts 3 residues ahead of the CDR3 end, with the missing end drawn from the germline J gene. This rearrangement joins TRBV5-1 to TRBJ2-2, with D tentatively TRBD1 (5 bases). This CDR3 is 15 amino acids long. CDR1 and CDR2 from the germline V gene are SGHRS and YFSETQ. The CDR3 spells CASSLEGRDNEKLFF. Incomplete CDR3 DNA: TGCGCCAGCAGCTTGGAGGGCAGGGATAATGAAAAG.

Regarding this clone: The read stops 3 residues short of the end of the CDR3; the missing end is completed from the germline J gene. V usage is TRBV2 and J usage is TRBJ2-4; 7 nucleotides align to TRBD1. This CDR3 comprises 13 residues. The germline gives CDR1 SNHLY, CDR2 FYNNEI. CDR3 sequence: CASSGQGDQPQYF. Partial CDR3 DNA: TGTGCCAGCAGTGGGCAGGGGGATCAGCCT.

This clone was seen at least ten times. The missing CDR3 end, 3 residues past where the read stops, is filled in from the germline J gene. The chain employs TRBV12-3 or TRBV12-4 and TRBJ2-7, with 7 nucleotides matching TRBD1. CDR3 length equals 14 residues. Losses at the gene ends were 7 bases for V and 2 bases for J; bases not matched to a gene: 8. CDR3 residues: CASTEMQGAYEQYF. CDR3 DNA (partial): TGTGCCAGCACCGAAATGCAGGGGGCCTACGAG.

This clone was found many times. A read error may account for a junction end that differs from germline. The read ends 3 residues early relative to the CDR3; the germline J gene fills the gap. The chain is built from TRBV7-2 and TRBJ2-3; 9 nucleotides agree with TRBD2. CDR3 size: 15 residues. From germline, CDR1 is SGHTA and CDR2 FQGNSA. CDR3 bases read: TGTGCCAGCAGCTTAGGTAGCGGGGGAGCAGAGACG. Translated: CASSLGSGGAET. The whole CDR3 reads CASSLGSGGAETQYF.

This clone was observed many times. The read finishes 3 residues shy of the CDR3 end, and the germline J gene is used to complete it. The chain employs TRBV29-1 and TRBJ1-2, with a tentative D call TRBD1 (5 bases). This CDR3 is built from 11 residues. Trimming stripped 4 bases from V and 4 bases from J, with 7 bases between. The germline CDR1 and CDR2 sequences are SQVTM and ANQGSEA. CDR3 amino acids: CSVAQGYGYTF. The CDR3 bases that were read are TGCAGCGTTGCCCAGGGCTATGGC.

This clone was counted at least ten times. The read ends 3 residues early relative to the CDR3; the germline J gene fills the gap. The rearrangement links TRBV30 to TRBJ1-2; 8 nucleotides align to TRBD1. The germline gives CDR1 GTSNPN, CDR2 SVGIG (reference sequence). J gave up 4 bases and V 4 bases, and 2 bases lay outside the gene matches. There are 12 residues in the CDR3. The CDR3 here is CAWTGGRYGYTF. CDR3 DNA, as far as it was read: TGTGCCTGGACAGGGGGCCGCTATGGC.

Only a few counts were recorded for this clone. From the germline J gene comes the end of the CDR3, since the read stops 3 residues before it. V and J are TRBV2 and TRBJ1-5; 8 nucleotides align to TRBD1. With V trimmed by 6 bases and J by 2 bases, 6 bases remained unmatched. Germline CDR1 reads SNHLY; CDR2 reads FYNNEI. The CDR3 runs 15 residues. The CDR3: CASSVPGQGNQPQHF. CDR3 DNA (partial): TGTGCCAGCAGCGTCCCGGGACAGGGCAATCAGCCC.

In its sample, this clone was seen many times. The read terminates 3 residues before the CDR3 end, so the remaining end is supplied by the germline J gene. The V and J genes are TRBV5-5 and TRBJ1-2, with 9 bases lining up with TRBD1. The germline CDR1 and CDR2 sequences are SGHKS and YYEKEE (reference sequence). The CDR3 runs to 14 residues. The DNA read from the CDR3 is TGTGCCAGCAGCTCCTGGGACAGGGAAGAAGGC. It yields the protein CASSSWDREEG. The complete CDR3 sequence is CASSSWDREEGYTF.

This clone has at least ten counts. The missing CDR3 end, 3 residues past where the read stops, is filled in from the germline J gene. The chain combines TRBV18 with TRBJ2-3, with D possibly being TRBD1 or TRBD2 (6 bases each). Trimming shortened V by 4 bases and J by 5 bases, and 19 bases separated the two germline ends. Germline V gene sequence: CDR1 KGHSH, CDR2 LQKENI. This CDR3 has 16 residues. CDR3 amino acids: CASSQSVPGGGDTQYF. The sequenced part of the CDR3 DNA is TGTGCCAGCTCACAGTCTGTCCCCGGAGGGGGAGATACG.

Worth noting for this clone: The read is 3 residues too short to cover the CDR3 end, so that end is filled in from the germline J gene. V gene TRBV7-6 combines with J gene TRBJ2-1; perhaps TRBD2 as D (7 bases). The CDR3 is made up of 16 amino acids. Trimming removed 5 bases from V and 5 bases from J, with 19 bases in between. Germline V lookup: CDR1 SGHVS, CDR2 FNYEAQ. CDR3 DNA (partial): TGTGCCAGCAGCGGGCCGGGGGGCCCGCGCGACAATGAG. Translation: CASSGPGGPRDNE. The entire CDR3 protein reads CASSGPGGPRDNEQFF.

This clone was observed a few times. The missing CDR3 end, 3 residues past where the read stops, is filled in from the germline J gene. The rearrangement links TRBV5-1 to TRBJ2-1, with 8 bases that match TRBD1. CDR1 is SGHRS and CDR2 is YFSETQ in the germline V gene. With V trimmed by 4 bases and J by 3 bases, 6 bases remained unmatched. The length of the CDR3 is 15 residues. The DNA read from the CDR3 is TGCGCCAGCAGCCCGGACAGGGTCCTCTACAATGAG. As protein: CASSPDRVLYNE. The full-length CDR3 reads as CASSPDRVLYNEQFF.

At least ten counts were recorded for this clone. The DNA ends 3 residues before the CDR3 does, and the rest of the CDR3 is filled in from the germline J gene. The gene calls are TRBV27 and TRBJ2-7; 10 nucleotides agree with TRBD1. Germline values: CDR1 MNHEY, CDR2 SMNVEV (reference sequence). J was trimmed by 2 bases and V by 4 bases; bases with no gene match: 11. CDR3 length equals 17 residues. Partial CDR3 DNA: TGTGCCAGCAGTTCCCCAAACCGGGACAGGGGACCCTACGAG. Encoded protein: CASSSPNRDRGPYE. The CDR3 reads in full as CASSSPNRDRGPYEQYF.

This clone was recorded many times. Sequencing ends 3 residues short of the CDR3 end; the germline J gene provides the rest. The V gene is TRBV7-6, the J gene TRBJ2-2, with TRBD2 identical over 11 bases. This CDR3 contains 15 residues. Trimming cost V 7 bases and J 7 bases; bases outside gene matches: 8. Germline loops: CDR1 SGHVS, CDR2 FNYEAQ. CDR3 DNA (partial): TGTGCCAGCACCCCTAGCGGGGGGTCTGGCGGGGAG. As protein: CASTPSGGSGGE. The complete CDR3 reads CASTPSGGSGGELFF.

The sample holds many counts of this clone. The read falls 3 residues short of the CDR3 end, and the missing part is taken from the germline J gene. The chain recombines TRBV9 with TRBJ1-4, with 11 bases matching TRBD1. Trimming took 5 bases from V and 7 from J; bases not matched to a gene: 10. Germline V gene data show CDR1 as SGDLS and CDR2 as YYNGEE. The CDR3 is 16 amino acids. The part of the CDR3 DNA that was read is TGTGCCAGCAGTCCGACCTCCGGGACAGGGGGTGAAAAA. It encodes CASSPTSGTGGEK. The entire CDR3 protein is CASSPTSGTGGEKLFF.

Many counts were recorded for this clone. The observed sequence ends 3 residues before the CDR3 terminus, with the missing tail filled in from the germline J gene. This chain uses TRBV19 with TRBJ2-5; TRBD1 matches at 9 bases. The V gene end was trimmed by 5 bases and the J gene end by 5 bases; junction bases not matched to a gene: 6. The CDR3 has 14 residues. The germline V gene has CDR1 LNHDA and CDR2 SQIVND (reference sequence). The DNA read from the CDR3 is TGTGCCAGTAGTGTCGGACAGGGGCTGGAGACC. This codes for CASSVGQGLET. The entire CDR3 sequence reads CASSVGQGLETQYF.

Ten or more counts support this clone. The sequence runs out 3 residues before the end of the CDR3; the remainder is reconstructed from the germline J gene. The genes are TRBV7-2 and TRBJ2-7, with 9 bases that match TRBD2. CDR1 and CDR2 from the germline V gene are SGHTA and FQGNSA. This CDR3 contains 14 residues. The V and J ends lost 2 bases and 2 bases, in that order; junction bases with no gene match: 1. CDR3 DNA, as far as it was read: TGTGCCAGCAGCTTACAGCGGGGGGCCTACGAG. Protein: CASSLQRGAYE. The complete CDR3 reads CASSLQRGAYEQYF.

In its sample, this clone was seen many times. Coverage ceases 3 residues before the CDR3 finishes, and the germline J gene fills in the end. V gene TRBV29-1 combines with J gene TRBJ2-3, with 12 bases aligning to TRBD2. Germline assignment: CDR1 SQVTM and CDR2 ANQGSEA. This CDR3 is built from 15 residues. V gave up 6 bases and J gave up 2 bases; unmatched junction bases: 6. The part of the CDR3 DNA that was read is TGCAGCGTCCGACTAGCGGGGGACCACACAGATACG. Translated: CSVRLAGDHTDT. In full, the CDR3 reads CSVRLAGDHTDTQYF.

This clone was observed many times. The CDR3 is cut off 3 residues early in the read; its end comes from the germline J gene. V gene TRBV18 combines with J gene TRBJ2-7; 8 bases align to TRBD2. CDR1 KGHSH and CDR2 LQKENI come from the germline V gene. The junction had 11 bases not matched to a gene; V was cut back by 8 bases and J by 5 bases. The CDR3 runs 14 residues. CDR3 DNA, as far as it was read: TGTGCCAGCACGCCAGGAGGGACTAGTAACGAG. Residues: CASTPGGTSNE. In full, the CDR3 is CASTPGGTSNEQYF.

This clone was recorded at least ten times. The CDR3 end falls 3 residues outside the read, so it is completed with the germline J gene. The rearrangement joins TRBV7-7 to TRBJ2-5; D is perhaps TRBD1 (6 bases). Trimming shortened V by 1 base and J by 4 bases, and 13 bases separated the two germline ends. The CDR3 spans 15 residues. The V gene's germline CDR1 is SSHAT and CDR2 FNYEAQ (reference sequence). The sequenced CDR3 bases are TGTGCCAGCAGCTTAGGGGGCAGGGGCATAGAGACC. Amino acids: CASSLGGRGIET. In full, the CDR3 is CASSLGGRGIETQYF.

In this sample, this clone turned up many times. Read data end 3 residues before the CDR3 end; the end is taken from the germline J gene. The chain links TRBV2 to TRBJ1-5, with 7 bases that match TRBD1. CDR3 length equals 15 residues. Losses at the gene ends were 3 bases for V and 4 bases for J; bases not matched to a gene: 6. Germline V CDR1 and CDR2: SNHLY, FYNNEI. CDR3 protein: CASSERGRGNQPQHF. CDR3 DNA (partial): TGTGCCAGCAGTGAGCGGGGCAGGGGGAATCAGCCC.

This clone was seen repeatedly, ten times or more. The sequence runs out 3 residues before the end of the CDR3; the remainder is reconstructed from the germline J gene. The rearrangement joins TRBV19 to TRBJ1-6; D perhaps matches TRBD1 (5 bases). This CDR3 is built from 14 residues. V was clipped by 7 bases and J by 11 bases, with 18 bases between them. The V gene's germline CDR1 is LNHDA and CDR2 SQIVND (reference sequence). The CDR3 region is CASTRGQGSAPLHF. The CDR3 DNA, read in part, is TGTGCCAGTACCCGAGGGCAGGGATCGGCACCC.

This clone was detected only a few times. The CDR3 extends 3 residues past the end of the read, so its final part is completed from the germline J gene. V gene TRBV29-1 combines with J gene TRBJ1-2; 9 bases are a match to TRBD1. Germline-derived CDR1 and CDR2 are SQVTM and ANQGSEA. The CDR3 runs 12 residues. CDR3 DNA, as far as it was read: TGCAGCGCCATACAGGGGGCGCGGGGC. This sequence encodes CSAIQGARG. The complete CDR3 reads CSAIQGARGYTF.

This clone was picked up many times. The CDR3 extends 3 residues past the end of the read, so its final part is completed from the germline J gene. The V and J genes are TRBV6-1 and TRBJ2-7; D not certain. From germline, CDR1 is MNHNS and CDR2 SASEGT. V lost 3 bases to trimming and J lost 6 bases, with 15 bases between them. The CDR3 has 14 amino acids. Incomplete CDR3 DNA: TGTGCCAGCAGTGAGTATTCAATGGGCCCCGAG. Amino acid sequence: CASSEYSMGPE. The whole CDR3 region reads CASSEYSMGPEQYF.

This clone was seen ten or more times. From the germline J gene comes the end of the CDR3, since the read stops 3 residues before it. The J gene is TRBJ1-2, the V gene TRBV6-4, with 9 bases that match TRBD1. The V segment lost 0 bases and the J segment 3 bases; nucleotides outside the gene matches: 8. Per the germline V gene, CDR1 is MRHNA and CDR2 is SNTAGT. The CDR3 consists of 17 residues. CDR3 amino acids: CASSDSWDRVDYYGYTF. The sequenced CDR3 bases are TGTGCCAGCAGTGACTCGTGGGACAGGGTAGATTACTATGGC.

This clone has ten or more counts. The read ends 3 residues shy of where the CDR3 ends; the end is completed using the germline J gene. V usage is TRBV12-3 or TRBV12-4 and J usage is TRBJ2-7, with a tentative D call TRBD2 (6 bases). Trimming removed 5 bases at V and 6 bases at J, with 17 bases between. The CDR3 runs 14 residues. CDR3 bases read: TGTGCCAGCAGTCCCGGGGGTTCGGGGCTCGAG. This codes for CASSPGGSGLE. The CDR3 in full is CASSPGGSGLEQYF.

As regards this clone: The CDR3 end lies 3 residues beyond the end of the read and is filled in from the germline J gene. V and J are TRBV7-8 and TRBJ1-1, with D uncertain. This CDR3 is 12 amino acids long. With 5 bases removed from V and 5 bases from J, the gap between germline ends came to 9 bases. Germline CDR1 SGHVS, CDR2 FQNEAQ. The DNA read from the CDR3 is TGTGCCAGCAGCATCGGCGGGACTGAA. Protein: CASSIGGTE. From start to end, the CDR3 is CASSIGGTEAFF.